This TCR beta chain was captured in a study of PD-1 blockade in classical Hodgkin lymphoma. TCRdb's copy holds only in-frame clones and misses some; the assay was immunoSEQ multiplex PCR. The repertoire holds 15,000 to 20,000 clones, with around 87% as singletons. Time point indicated: newly diagnosed, previously untreated cHL patient sample. Material: peripheral blood mononuclear cells (PBMCs). This TCR derives from a human donor with classical Hodgkin lymphoma.

CDR3 protein: CASSDLRNSGANVLTF. Here the CDR3 DNA reads TGTGCCAGCAGTGATTTAAGAAACTCTGGGGCCAACGTCCTGACTTTC. V and J are TRBV28 and TRBJ2-6, with unresolved D. There are 16 residues in the CDR3. The V gene's germline CDR1 is MDHEN and CDR2 SYDVKM. The V end lost 5 bases, the J end lost 0 bases, and 11 bases lay between the germline ends. Drawing the rest from reference TRBV28 and TRBJ2-6, the complete variable domain is DVKVTQSSRYLVKRTGEKVFLECVQDMDHENMFWYRQDPGLGLRLIYFSYDVKMKEKGDIPEGYSVSREKKERFSLILESASTNQTSMYLCASSDLRNSGANVLTFGAGSRLTVL.